The T cell receptor (beta chain) under discussion was sequenced for a study of control samples from healthy donors and cancer patients. Germline CDR1 reads SGDLS; CDR2 reads YYNGEE. The CDR3 covers 15 residues. The V gene lost 4 bases and the J gene lost 2 bases, with 14 bases spanning the gap. As regards this clone: In the same sample, other DNA sequences code for this CDR3.

Method: immunoSEQ multiplex PCR; TCRdb's copy keeps in-frame clones and lacks some. The data show about 140,000 clones, with around 88% seen just once and less than 2% held by the top ten. This TCR was sampled from a man aged 18 to 30 in good health. The sequencing sample was made of blood. The rearrangement links TRBV9 to TRBJ2-3; TRBD1 is a possible D gene (7 bases). The CDR3 loop reads CASSPPRGDTDTQYF. As DNA, the CDR3 is TGTGCCAGCAGCCCACCCAGGGGGGACACAGATACGCAGTATTTT.